These T cell receptor beta chains were read from a single sample in a study of blood T cells in healthy people across ages. TCRdb reprocessed the 5' RACE reads with MiXCR, giving one entry per CDR3 protein. Among under 1 million distinct CDR3 sequences listed, under 55% were seen once. Sequencing was done on a sample of blood. The receptors were sampled from a man between 60 and 75 years old in good health. Both conserved end residues are part of each CDR3. The D gene is left open where the match is weak. Clone size appears in some rows only: once, few, many, or a class for an expanded clone.

v_call	d_call	j_call	clone_size	cdr3_length	cdr3_nt	cdr3_aa
TRBV10-2	-	TRBJ2-7	-	13	TGCGCCAGCAGTGATGGGGGCATGGGCGAGCAGTACTTC	CASSDGGMGEQYF
TRBV20-1	TRBD1	TRBJ1-2	few	14	TGCAGTGCTAGACAACAGGGGCCTAACTATGGCTACACCTTC	CSARQQGPNYGYTF
TRBV5-5	-	TRBJ1-1	-	13	TGTGTCAGCAGCTGGGGATATAACACTGAAGCTTTCTTT	CVSSWGYNTEAFF
TRBV5-6	TRBD1	TRBJ2-7	few	13	TGTGCCAGCACCCGGGACAGGGCGGACGAGCAGTACTTC	CASTRDRADEQYF
TRBV5-1	-	TRBJ2-5	-	14	TGCGCCAGCAGCTCGAGGGACGGCAAAGAGACCCAGTACTTC	CASSSRDGKETQYF
TRBV7-2	-	TRBJ2-7	few	14	TGTGCCAGCAGCTCTAAGGGCGCGAGGTACGAGCAGTACTTC	CASSSKGARYEQYF
TRBV12-3/TRBV12-4	-	TRBJ2-3	-	13	TGTGCCAGCAAACCGACAGAGGGAGATACGCAGTATTTT	CASKPTEGDTQYF
TRBV20-1	TRBD1	TRBJ2-1	-	15	TGCAGTGCTAGAGATCCGGGACAGGGTGGGAATGAGCAGTTCTTC	CSARDPGQGGNEQFF
TRBV5-6	-	TRBJ1-2	-	13	TGTGCCAGCAGCAAAGACATGAACTATGGCTACACCTTC	CASSKDMNYGYTF
TRBV6-5	-	TRBJ2-5	few	16	TGTGCCAGCAGTTACCGGGCGGCAGGTTTTGGGGAGACCCAGTACTTC	CASSYRAAGFGETQYF